Listed here are 15 T cell receptor beta chains from one sample, sequenced in a study of blood T cell repertoires in COVID-19. Profiled with immunoSEQ multiplex PCR; TCRdb holds only in-frame clones, not every one. In the table there are about 200,000 clones, 85% to 90% of which are singletons. Sequencing input: peripheral blood. These receptors all come from a man aged 18 to 29 with active or convalescent COVID-19.

The chain combines TRBV2 with TRBJ2-2; 9 bases fit TRBD2. Germline V gene lookup returns CDR1 SNHLY and CDR2 FYNNEI. This CDR3 comprises 17 residues. With 3 bases clipped from V and 7 bases from J, the junction kept 12 bases outside the gene matches. The CDR3 region has the DNA TGTGCCAGCAGTGAGGTGGGAGGACTAGCGTTCAGCGGGGAGCTGTTTTTT. Translated: CASSEVGGLAFSGELFF.

V gene TRBV6-5 combines with J gene TRBJ1-2; TRBD1 is a possible D gene (5 bases). V shed 11 bases and J shed 5 bases, with 18 bases lying between them. The germline V gene has CDR1 MNHEY and CDR2 SVGAGI. The length of the CDR3 is 13 residues. CDR3 coding DNA: TGTGCCCTCAGCTCACGACAGTCTTATGGCTACACCTTC. Its translation is CALSSRQSYGYTF.

The rearrangement joins TRBV27 to TRBJ1-2; 7 bases align to TRBD1. The CDR3 totals 15 residues. Germline CDR1 and CDR2: MNHEY and SMNVEV (reference sequence). J was trimmed by 0 bases and V by 4 bases; bases with no gene match: 5. The CDR3 loop is CASSSSQGANYGYTF. The CDR3 coding sequence is TGTGCCAGCAGTTCCTCGCAGGGGGCTAACTATGGCTACACCTTC.

The rearrangement uses TRBV15 and TRBJ1-5; weak D call: TRBD1 (5 bases). This CDR3 has 13 residues. The germline V and J ends were trimmed by 3 bases and 6 bases, with 9 bases remaining between them. Germline V gene data show CDR1 as LNHNV and CDR2 as YYDKDF (reference sequence). CDR3 sequence reads: CATSSPGLQPQHF. The CDR3 DNA is TGTGCCACCAGCAGCCCGGGACTTCAGCCCCAGCATTTT. Combining the CDR3 with reference TRBV15 and TRBJ1-5 gives the whole variable domain DAMVIQNPRYQVTQFGKPVTLSCSQTLNHNVMYWYQQKSSQAPKLLFHYYDKDFNNEADTPDNFQSRRPNTSFCFLDIRSPGLGDTAMYLCATSSPGLQPQHFGDGTRLSIL.

This chain connects TRBV3-1 (or the pseudogene TRBV3-2) to TRBJ1-1; D perhaps matches TRBD1 (5 bases). The V and J ends lost 3 bases and 6 bases respectively, with 17 bases between them. This CDR3 is built from 15 residues. The germline V gene has CDR1 LGHDT and CDR2 YNNKEL (reference sequence). CDR3 amino acids: CASSQAQGLVSEAFF. In DNA form, the CDR3 reads TGTGCCAGCAGCCAGGCTCAGGGTCTTGTATCTGAAGCTTTCTTT.

The V call is TRBV30, the J call TRBJ2-1; possible D gene TRBD2, 6 bases. V lost 0 bases and J 5 bases, leaving 11 bases between the germline ends. This CDR3 is 14 amino acids long. Per germline, CDR1 GTSNPN and CDR2 SVGIG (reference sequence). The CDR3 reads CAWSVLGLHNEQFF. CDR3 in DNA: TGTGCCTGGAGTGTACTCGGACTACACAATGAGCAGTTCTTC.

V gene TRBV30 combines with J gene TRBJ2-7; 10 bases map to TRBD1. The CDR3 totals 17 residues. Germline V gives CDR1 GTSNPN, CDR2 SVGIG (reference sequence). V lost 2 bases, J lost 0 bases, and 10 bases stayed unmatched. The CDR3 bases are TGTGCCTGGAGTTCCTTACGCGGGACAGGGGACTCCTACGAGCAGTACTTC. Translation: CAWSSLRGTGDSYEQYF.

The chain links TRBV30 to TRBJ1-3; a weak D match, TRBD1 (5 bases). The CDR3 contains 15 residues. Germline lookup yields CDR1 GTSNPN and CDR2 SVGIG (reference sequence). V lost 2 bases and J 4 bases, leaving 15 bases between the germline ends. The CDR3 is CAWSFGGGSGNTIYF. As DNA, the CDR3 is TGTGCCTGGAGTTTCGGGGGAGGGAGCGGAAACACCATATATTTT.

CDR3 coding DNA: TGTGCCAGCAGCCCACATCGAGGGATCTCTGAAGCTTTCTTT. Protein sequence: CASSPHRGISEAFF. The V and J genes are TRBV11-3 and TRBJ1-1; D is ambiguous. Per germline, CDR1 SGHNT and CDR2 YENEEA. V lost 5 bases to trimming and J lost 6 bases, with 16 bases between them. The CDR3 extends over 14 amino acids. Full variable domain (missing parts from reference TRBV11-3 and TRBJ1-1): EAGVVQSPRYKIIEKKQPVAFWCNPISGHNTLYWYLQNLGQGPELLIRYENEEAVDDSQLPKDRFSAERLKGVDSTLKIQPAELGDSAVYLCASSPHRGISEAFFGQGTRLTVV.

This clone was recorded once. The chain joins TRBV7-8 to TRBJ1-2; no clear D gene. The germline V and J ends were trimmed by 5 bases and 3 bases, with 10 bases remaining between them. Germline CDR1 is SGHVS and CDR2 is FQNEAQ. The CDR3 runs 13 residues. CDR3 residues: CASSPSRDYGYTF. The CDR3 coding sequence is TGTGCCAGCAGCCCCTCCCGAGACTATGGCTACACCTTC.

V is TRBV10-3 and J is TRBJ2-7; maybe TRBD1 (6 bases). CDR3 size: 15 residues. Deletions cut 10 bases from V and 4 bases from J, with 23 bases between. Germline V gene data show CDR1 as ENHRY and CDR2 as SYGVKD. The CDR3 sequence is CATQTGTPLTYEQYF. Here the CDR3 DNA reads TGTGCCACTCAGACCGGGACACCACTAACTTACGAGCAGTACTTC.

J is TRBJ2-3 and V is TRBV18; D uncertain. Germline-derived CDR1 and CDR2 are KGHSH and LQKENI. The CDR3 runs 13 residues. Trimming pared 3 bases from V and 0 bases from J, leaving 4 bases between. For the CDR3, the DNA is TGTGCCAGCTCACCTCCTAGCACAGATACGCAGTATTTT. Translated, it gives CASSPPSTDTQYF. The complete variable domain, with remaining parts taken from reference TRBV18 and TRBJ2-3, reads NAGVMQNPRHLVRRRGQEARLRCSPMKGHSHVYWYRQLPEEGLKFMVYLQKENIIDESGMPKERFSAEFPKEGPSILRIQQVVRGDSAAYFCASSPPSTDTQYFGPGTRLTVL.

This chain uses TRBV6-5 with TRBJ1-2; D may be TRBD1 (6 bases). Germline-derived CDR1 and CDR2 are MNHEY and SVGAGI. CDR3 size: 15 residues. Trimming shortened V by 5 bases and J by 0 bases, and 13 bases separated the two germline ends. The CDR3: CASSLRGTSNYGYTF. The CDR3 DNA is TGTGCCAGCAGTCTCAGGGGTACCTCTAACTATGGCTACACCTTC.

This clone was seen just once. This chain connects TRBV6-6 to TRBJ1-5, with D maybe TRBD1 (5 bases). The CDR3 contains 15 residues. Germline V gene sequence: CDR1 MNHNY, CDR2 SVGAGI (reference sequence). The V gene lost 6 bases and the J gene lost 0 bases, with 12 bases spanning the gap. The CDR3 here is CASSPIGGSNQPQHF. In nucleotides, the CDR3 is TGTGCCAGCAGCCCCATCGGGGGTAGCAATCAGCCCCAGCATTTT.

The gene calls are TRBV9 and TRBJ1-1, with a possible D match to TRBD1 (6 bases). V dropped 3 bases and J dropped 5 bases, with 14 bases sitting between them. Germline CDR1 is SGDLS and CDR2 is YYNGEE. The CDR3 is 14 residues long. The CDR3 DNA reads as TGTGCCAGCAGCGCCGCGCAGGGGCGGACTGAAGCTTTCTTT. This gives the protein CASSAAQGRTEAFF.